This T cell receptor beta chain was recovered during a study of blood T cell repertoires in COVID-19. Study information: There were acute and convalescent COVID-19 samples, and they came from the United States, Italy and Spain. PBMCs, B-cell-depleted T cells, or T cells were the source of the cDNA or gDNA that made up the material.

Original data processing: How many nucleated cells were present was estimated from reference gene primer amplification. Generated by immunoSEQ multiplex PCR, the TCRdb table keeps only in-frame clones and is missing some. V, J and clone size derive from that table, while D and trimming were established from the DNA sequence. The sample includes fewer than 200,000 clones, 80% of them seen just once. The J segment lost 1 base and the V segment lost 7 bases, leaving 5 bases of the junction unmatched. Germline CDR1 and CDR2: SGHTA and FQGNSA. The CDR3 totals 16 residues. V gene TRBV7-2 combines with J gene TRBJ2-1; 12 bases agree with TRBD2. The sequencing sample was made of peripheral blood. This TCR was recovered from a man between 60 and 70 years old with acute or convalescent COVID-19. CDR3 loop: CASNLAGGYSYNEQFF. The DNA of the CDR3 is TGTGCCAGCAACCTAGCGGGGGGGTATTCCTACAATGAGCAGTTCTTC.